The clone carrying this TCR beta chain came up many times. The read gets to within 3 residues of the CDR3 end, and the germline J gene fills in the rest. This specimen belongs to a study of T cell clonality in common variable immunodeficiency. CDR1 and CDR2 from the germline V gene are SGHDN and FVKESK. V lost 1 base, J lost 0 bases, and 15 bases lay in between. There are 17 residues in the CDR3. TCRdb keeps only in-frame clones here, not all; method: immunoSEQ multiplex PCR. Singletons are absent from the sample, which has over 40,000 clones. This sequence originates from a person between 18 and 75 years old in good health. Sequenced material: peripheral blood mononuclear cells. V gene TRBV14 combines with J gene TRBJ2-5, with a possible D match to TRBD1 (5 bases). Partial CDR3 DNA: TGTGCCAGCAGCCAAGTAGGGGTCGGATCGCACCAAGAGACC. It is translated as CASSQVGVGSHQET. The full CDR3 sequence reads CASSQVGVGSHQETQYF.